Below, 7 T cell receptor beta chains from the same sample are listed, as sequenced in a study of metastatic and nonmetastatic thyroid tumors. With MiXCR, TCRdb called clones anew from the PCR reads. The top ten hold about a sixth of the sample, which has some 33,000 clones, approximately 11% seen once. The entire patient cohort was treatment-naive prior to thyroid surgery. Sequencing input: blood. The origin of the receptors is a female donor with papillary thyroid cancer or a benign thyroid nodule (not recorded which). Some clones in this sample may be carry-over from other donors' samples.

This clone came up many times. Within the sample, other DNA sequences also encode this same CDR3. The CDR3 DNA reads TGCGCCAGCAGCTTGACCGGGTTTACTTCAGATACGCAGTATTTT. It encodes CASSLTGFTSDTQYF. This chain uses TRBV5-1 with TRBJ2-3; D remains ambiguous. The CDR3 totals 15 residues. V was cut by 1 base and J by 4 bases, with 13 bases left in between. The germline V gene encodes CDR1 SGHRS and CDR2 YFSETQ.

This clone ranks as medium-sized. The CDR3: CASSIREPNSPLHF. CDR3 nucleotide sequence: TGTGCCAGTAGTATCAGGGAACCGAATTCACCCCTCCACTTT. The V call is TRBV19, the J call TRBJ1-6, with a possible D match to TRBD1 (5 bases). Trimming shortened V by 3 bases and J by 7 bases, and 10 bases separated the two germline ends. CDR1 and CDR2 (germline): LNHDA, SQIVND (reference sequence). The CDR3 has 14 amino acids.

The chain employs TRBV4-3 and TRBJ2-7, with a possible D match to TRBD1 (5 bases). V was pared by 4 bases and J by 5 bases, with 12 bases between. Germline values: CDR1 LGHNA, CDR2 YSLEER. This CDR3 is 13 amino acids long. CDR3 DNA sequence: TGCGCCAGCAGCCCATCGCAGGGTGACGAGCAGTACTTC. This translates into CASSPSQGDEQYF.

This clone was found many times. The V call is TRBV7-3, the J call TRBJ2-1; a possible D gene is TRBD2 (6 bases). V lost 3 bases, J lost 7 bases, and 7 bases lay in between. CDR3 length: 12 residues. CDR1 is SGHTA, CDR2 FQGTGA, per germline. The DNA for the CDR3 is TGTGCCAGCAGCTTGAGCGGGAATGAGCAGTTCTTC. This encodes CASSLSGNEQFF.

This clone is labeled medium-sized. This chain joins TRBV6-2 or TRBV6-3 and TRBJ2-3, with TRBD2 identical over 14 bases. Germline trimming cut 6 bases from V and 6 bases from J; bases unmatched to any gene: 5. The CDR3 is 15 amino acids. Germline V lookup: CDR1 MNHEY, CDR2 SVGEGT. This CDR3 is CASSPRLAGGDTQYF. CDR3 DNA: TGTGCCAGCAGCCCCAGACTAGCGGGAGGGGATACGCAGTATTTT.

The chain couples TRBV7-2 to TRBJ2-7, with TRBD1 matching 11 bases. The CDR3 runs to 15 residues. Germline values: CDR1 SGHTA, CDR2 FQGNSA. The ends lost 5 bases at V and 5 bases at J; junction bases unmatched: 8. CDR3 bases: TGTGCCAGCAGCCCTTGGACAGGGGGCCGGGACGAGCAGTACTTC. Amino acid sequence: CASSPWTGGRDEQYF. The entire variable domain, with the rest obtained from reference TRBV7-2 and TRBJ2-7, is as follows: GAGVSQSPSNKVTEKGKDVELRCDPISGHTALYWYRQSLGQGLEFLIYFQGNSAPDKSGLPSDRFSAERTGGSVSTLTIQRTQQEDSAVYLCASSPWTGGRDEQYFGPGTRLTVT.

This clone is medium-sized (0.01 to 0.1%) by share. The chain recombines TRBV6-5 with TRBJ2-5, with 9 positions matching TRBD2. This CDR3 has 18 residues. Germline CDR1 reads MNHEY; CDR2 reads SVGAGI. The junction had 11 bases not matched to a gene; V was cut back by 2 bases and J by 1 base. CDR3 sequence (DNA): TGTGCCAGCAGTTACGGGGCTAGCGGGAAAGCCATCCAAGAGACCCAGTACTTC. Amino acids: CASSYGASGKAIQETQYF.